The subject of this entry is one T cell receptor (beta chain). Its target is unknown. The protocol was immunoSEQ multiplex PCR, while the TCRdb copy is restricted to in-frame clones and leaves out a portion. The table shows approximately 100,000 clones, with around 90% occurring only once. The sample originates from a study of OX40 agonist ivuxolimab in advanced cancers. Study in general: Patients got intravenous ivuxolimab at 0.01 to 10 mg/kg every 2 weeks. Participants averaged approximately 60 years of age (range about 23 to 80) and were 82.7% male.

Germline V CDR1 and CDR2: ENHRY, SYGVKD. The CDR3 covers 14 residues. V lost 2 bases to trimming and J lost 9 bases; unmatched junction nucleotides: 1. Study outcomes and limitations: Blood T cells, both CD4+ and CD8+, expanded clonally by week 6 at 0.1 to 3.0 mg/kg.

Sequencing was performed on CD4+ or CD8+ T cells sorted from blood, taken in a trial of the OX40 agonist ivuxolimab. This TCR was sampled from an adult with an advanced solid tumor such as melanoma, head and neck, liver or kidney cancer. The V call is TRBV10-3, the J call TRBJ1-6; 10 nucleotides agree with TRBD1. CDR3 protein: CAISEGTGVSPLHF. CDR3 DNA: TGTGCCATCAGTGAGGGGACAGGGGTTTCACCCCTCCACTTT.